This passage covers 2 T cell receptor beta chains from one sample sequenced in a study of blood T cell repertoires in COVID-19. Profiling relied on immunoSEQ multiplex PCR, and the TCRdb table lists in-frame clones only, not all of them. The table shows some 25,000 clones, with about 81% occurring only once. Sequenced: peripheral blood. Receptors were obtained from a woman between 65 and 79 years old with COVID-19, enrolled during active disease.

The chain has TRBV6-5 and TRBJ1-3, with 8 bases fitting TRBD1. This CDR3 region has 15 residues. The germline V gene has CDR1 MNHEY and CDR2 SVGAGI. The J segment lost 0 bases and the V segment lost 6 bases, leaving 4 bases of the junction unmatched. The CDR3 DNA sequence: TGTGCCAGCAGGGAGACAGGGGCCTCTGGAAACACCATATATTTT. Its protein product is CASRETGASGNTIYF.

This sequence joins TRBV5-1 and TRBJ2-1; 10 bases are shared with TRBD2. Germline-derived CDR1 and CDR2 are SGHRS and YFSETQ. Unmatched junction bases numbered 0, after V lost 4 bases and J lost 2 bases. The CDR3 contains 14 residues. CDR3 amino acids: CASSTSGTYNEQFF. DNA for the CDR3: TGCGCCAGCAGCACTAGCGGGACCTACAATGAGCAGTTCTTC. The variable domain in full, with the rest retrieved from reference TRBV5-1 and TRBJ2-1, is KAGVTQTPRYLIKTRGQQVTLSCSPISGHRSVSWYQQTPGQGLQFLFEYFSETQRNKGNFPGRFSGRQFSNSRSEMNVSTLELGDSALYLCASSTSGTYNEQFFGPGTRLTVL.